The 25 T cell receptor beta chains below come from one sample, sequenced in a study of chemoradiotherapy in HPV16-positive cancers. Profiled with immunoSEQ multiplex PCR; TCRdb holds only in-frame clones, not every one. Of about 12,000 clones listed, about four fifths are singletons. This material was collected from a patient who underwent chemoradiotherapy. The receptors shown here come from a human donor with HPV-associated anogenital cancer.

The chain combines TRBV28 with TRBJ1-2, with a tentative D call TRBD1 (5 bases). V lost 6 bases to trimming and J lost 6 bases, with 14 bases between them. Looked up from germline, CDR1 is MDHEN and CDR2 is SYDVKM. This CDR3 comprises 13 residues. CDR3 protein: CASRIPGYDGYTF. CDR3 nucleotide sequence: TGTGCCAGCAGGATTCCAGGGTACGATGGCTACACCTTC.

The rearrangement uses TRBV19 and TRBJ2-1; TRBD1 aligns across 9 bases. Trimming removed 3 bases from V and 2 bases from J; junction bases left unmatched: 8. CDR1 is LNHDA and CDR2 is SQIVND in the germline V gene (reference sequence). The CDR3 contains 17 residues. CDR3 nucleotide sequence: TGTGCCAGTAGTATGCTCCCCGGGACAGGGCCCTACAATGAGCAGTTCTTC. Protein: CASSMLPGTGPYNEQFF.

This rearrangement joins TRBV4-2 to TRBJ1-5; possibly TRBD1 for D (6 bases). Between the trimmed V and J ends, which lost 4 bases and 1 base, there was a span of 11 bases. Germline CDR1 and CDR2: LGHNA and YNFKEQ. The CDR3 is made up of 15 amino acids. The CDR3 here is CASSRNRDSNQPQHF. The DNA for the CDR3 is TGTGCCAGCAGCCGGAACAGGGACAGCAATCAGCCCCAGCATTTT.

The V and J genes are TRBV6-6 and TRBJ1-3; 8 nucleotides align to TRBD1. Germline V CDR1 and CDR2: MNHNY, SVGAGI (reference sequence). V gave up 6 bases and J gave up 7 bases; unmatched junction bases: 8. CDR3 length equals 14 residues. The CDR3 region is CASSWTGTVNTIYF. The CDR3 nucleotides read TGTGCCAGCAGCTGGACAGGGACGGTGAACACCATATATTTT.

The chain recombines TRBV4-1 with TRBJ2-6; weak D call: TRBD2 (6 bases). Trimming cost V 4 bases and J 0 bases, with 13 bases left between them. The germline gives CDR1 MGHRA, CDR2 YSYEKL. The CDR3 spans 17 residues. Here the CDR3 DNA reads TGCGCCAGCAGCCTCCCGAAGGAGGGCTCTGGGGCCAACGTCCTGACTTTC. The encoded protein is CASSLPKEGSGANVLTF.

A single count supports this clone. This chain connects TRBV12-5 to TRBJ1-4; D is undetermined. V was trimmed by 1 base and J by 10 bases, leaving 16 bases between them. The CDR3 spans 15 residues. Germline V gene lookup returns CDR1 LGHNT and CDR2 FRNRAP. The CDR3 spells CASGLEVGSGGKLFF. The DNA of the CDR3 is TGTGCTAGTGGTTTGGAGGTAGGGTCGGGCGGAAAACTGTTTTTT.

Written as DNA, the CDR3 is TGTGCCAGCACCCCTAGGGTCTCTTTGAACACTGAAGCTTTCTTT. Protein sequence: CASTPRVSLNTEAFF. J is TRBJ1-1 and V is TRBV6-1; D remains unclear. The CDR3 length is 15 residues. Trimming left V 7 bases short and J 0 bases short, with 15 bases between. CDR1 and CDR2 from the germline V gene are MNHNS and SASEGT.

The V gene is TRBV29-1, the J gene TRBJ1-2; 9 bases map to TRBD1. V was pared by 4 bases and J by 5 bases, with 14 bases of the junction left unmatched. The CDR3 length is 16 residues. CDR1 is SQVTM, CDR2 ANQGSEA, per germline. In DNA, the CDR3 is TGCAGCGTTGCGGCCCCCAGTGGACAGGGGATGTATGGCTACACCTTC. It codes for CSVAAPSGQGMYGYTF. The full variable domain, rest sourced from reference TRBV29-1 and TRBJ1-2, is SAVISQKPSRDICQRGTSLTIQCQVDSQVTMMFWYRQQPGQSLTLIATANQGSEATYESGFVIDKFPISRPNLTFSTLTVSNMSPEDSSIYLCSVAAPSGQGMYGYTFGSGTRLTVV.

For the CDR3, the DNA is TGTGCCACCAGCAGAGATAGCGACTACGAGCAGTACTTC. Protein sequence: CATSRDSDYEQYF. The chain joins TRBV15 to TRBJ2-7, with TRBD2 as a possible D gene (5 bases). The CDR3 length is 13 residues. The V gene lost 0 bases and the J gene lost 3 bases, with 6 bases spanning the gap. Germline V gene lookup returns CDR1 LNHNV and CDR2 YYDKDF (reference sequence). The entire variable domain, with the rest obtained from reference TRBV15 and TRBJ2-7, is as follows: DAMVIQNPRYQVTQFGKPVTLSCSQTLNHNVMYWYQQKSSQAPKLLFHYYDKDFNNEADTPDNFQSRRPNTSFCFLDIRSPGLGDTAMYLCATSRDSDYEQYFGPGTRLTVT.

V gene TRBV5-1 combines with J gene TRBJ2-3; D remains unclear. The ends were cut back, 0 bases at V and 0 bases at J, with 8 bases in the middle. The CDR3 is made up of 15 amino acids. CDR1 is SGHRS, CDR2 YFSETQ, per germline. The CDR3 nucleotides read TGCGCCAGCAGCTTGGACGGCCAAAGCACAGATACGCAGTATTTT. The encoded protein is CASSLDGQSTDTQYF.

A single count supports this clone. The J gene is TRBJ2-2, the V gene TRBV7-3; 8 positions match TRBD2. Per the germline V gene, CDR1 is SGHTA and CDR2 is FQGTGA. V gave up 4 bases and J gave up 6 bases; unmatched junction bases: 10. This CDR3 has 16 amino acids. The CDR3 DNA reads TGTGCCAGCAGCTCCCACGGGGGGGCGTACCCCGGGGAGCTGTTTTTT. Translating gives CASSSHGGAYPGELFF. The entire variable domain, with the rest obtained from reference TRBV7-3 and TRBJ2-2, is as follows: GAGVSQTPSNKVTEKGKYVELRCDPISGHTALYWYRQSLGQGPEFLIYFQGTGAADDSGLPNDRFFAVRPEGSVSTLKIQRTERGDSAVYLCASSSHGGAYPGELFFGEGSRLTVL.

The rearrangement joins TRBV2 to TRBJ1-2; D unresolved. Germline V gene sequence: CDR1 SNHLY, CDR2 FYNNEI. V was shortened by 7 bases and J by 4 bases, with 19 bases between the two germline ends. CDR3 size: 15 residues. The DNA of the CDR3 is TGTGCCAGCAAACGCAGGATTAGTTTCGCCTATGGCTACACCTTC. Its protein product is CASKRRISFAYGYTF.

This clone has just one count. The chain has TRBV11-1 and TRBJ2-3, with D perhaps being TRBD1 or TRBD2 (5 bases each). The V and J ends lost 5 bases and 1 base respectively, with 22 bases between them. The CDR3 has 18 amino acids. Per the germline V gene, CDR1 is SGHAT and CDR2 is FQDESV (reference sequence). The CDR3 nucleotides read TGTGCCAGCAGCCTCGCCTGGGACCTCTCTATTCGCACAGATACGCAGTATTTT. Translating it yields CASSLAWDLSIRTDTQYF.

The V call is TRBV7-6, the J call TRBJ1-2; 9 bases are a match to TRBD1. This CDR3 spans 18 amino acids. V lost 0 bases, J lost 6 bases, and 14 bases stayed unmatched. Germline V gene data show CDR1 as SGHVS and CDR2 as FNYEAQ. The CDR3, as DNA: TGTGCCAGCAGCTTAGCCGTAGCGGGACAGGGAAGGAGAGATGGCTACACCTTC. Translated: CASSLAVAGQGRRDGYTF.

The V and J genes are TRBV13 and TRBJ1-2; D remains ambiguous. Between the trimmed V and J ends, which lost 5 bases and 6 bases, there was a span of 22 bases. CDR1 and CDR2 from the germline V gene are PRHDT and FYEKMQ (reference sequence). CDR3 length: 16 residues. CDR3 sequence: CASSLQPAEAEDGYTF. The CDR3 DNA sequence: TGTGCCAGCAGCCTACAGCCCGCCGAGGCGGAGGATGGCTACACCTTC.

The rearrangement joins TRBV30 to TRBJ1-2; D call uncertain. V lost 7 bases, J lost 4 bases, and 13 bases lay in between. The germline V gene encodes CDR1 GTSNPN and CDR2 SVGIG (reference sequence). This CDR3 comprises 12 residues. The CDR3 nucleotides read TGTGCCTCCATCGGCGAGGCCTATGGCTACACCTTC. As protein: CASIGEAYGYTF.

The chain has TRBV7-2 and TRBJ2-1, with no clear D. This CDR3 has 16 amino acids. Germline V gene lookup returns CDR1 SGHTA and CDR2 FQGNSA. V lost 1 base to trimming and J lost 4 bases, with 14 bases between them. Written as DNA, the CDR3 is TGTGCCAGCAGCTTAGGCGGTCTGGCGGCTTACAATGAGCAGTTCTTC. Amino acid sequence: CASSLGGLAAYNEQFF.

This chain uses TRBV19 with TRBJ1-1; D remains unclear. V lost 5 bases and J 1 base, leaving 5 bases between the germline ends. Per germline, CDR1 LNHDA and CDR2 SQIVND (reference sequence). The CDR3 totals 12 residues. CDR3 region: CASSPRNTEAFF. The CDR3 DNA reads as TGTGCCAGTAGTCCGCGGAACACTGAAGCTTTCTTT.

The CDR3 sequence is CASSMGGPYGYTF. The CDR3, as DNA: TGTGCCAGTAGTATGGGCGGGCCTTATGGCTACACCTTC. This chain joins TRBV19 and TRBJ1-2; D is unresolved. Germline assignment: CDR1 LNHDA and CDR2 SQIVND (reference sequence). V shed 3 bases and J shed 5 bases, with 10 bases lying between them. CDR3 length equals 13 residues.

The genes are TRBV5-6 and TRBJ1-2; D ambiguous. This CDR3 comprises 16 residues. The germline V and J ends were trimmed by 3 bases and 4 bases, with 19 bases remaining between them. CDR1 is SGHDT and CDR2 is YYEEEE in the germline V gene. CDR3 sequence reads: CASSSQTQPEFYGYTF. CDR3 sequence (DNA): TGTGCCAGCAGCTCGCAGACGCAGCCGGAATTCTATGGCTACACCTTC.

The V gene is TRBV28, the J gene TRBJ1-2; D ambiguous. The V end was cut by 7 bases, the J end by 1 base, with 10 bases between. The CDR3 contains 13 residues. Germline CDR1 MDHEN, CDR2 SYDVKM. CDR3 DNA: TGTGCCAGCACCATTGGGGTTAACTATGGCTACACCTTC. Translated: CASTIGVNYGYTF.

The chain carries TRBV28 and TRBJ2-1, with TRBD2 matching over 9 bases. This CDR3 comprises 13 residues. V was clipped by 8 bases and J by 2 bases; unmatched bases: 1. CDR1 is MDHEN and CDR2 is SYDVKM in the germline V gene. The chain's CDR3 is CASSSGAYNEQFF. CDR3 nucleotide sequence: TGTGCCAGCTCTAGCGGGGCCTACAATGAGCAGTTCTTC.

The chain is built from TRBV27 and TRBJ2-7; TRBD1 agrees at 11 bases. Unmatched junction bases numbered 11, after V lost 5 bases and J lost 2 bases. The V gene's germline CDR1 is MNHEY and CDR2 SMNVEV (reference sequence). This CDR3 region has 17 residues. DNA of the CDR3: TGTGCCAGCAGTCGCCAGGACTCGGACAGGGGGCCCTACGAGCAGTACTTC. Its translation: CASSRQDSDRGPYEQYF.

The chain has TRBV2 and TRBJ2-3; D is unclear. The CDR3 covers 15 residues. CDR1 and CDR2 (germline): SNHLY, FYNNEI. Between the trimmed V and J ends, which lost 6 bases and 2 bases, there was a span of 15 bases. CDR3 sequence: CASSPVGSNTDTQYF. For the CDR3, the DNA is TGTGCCAGCAGCCCGGTGGGCTCTAACACAGATACGCAGTATTTT.

V usage is TRBV18 and J usage is TRBJ2-1; D is unclear. The V end was cut by 6 bases, the J end by 8 bases, with 14 bases between. CDR3 length: 13 amino acids. CDR1 and CDR2 from the germline V gene are KGHSH and LQKENI. The CDR3 coding sequence is TGTGCCAGCTCTGTTGCTTTGGTCTATGAGCAGTTCTTC. Translating it yields CASSVALVYEQFF.